This TCR beta chain originates from a study of OX40 agonist ivuxolimab in advanced cancers. Profiled with immunoSEQ multiplex PCR; TCRdb holds only in-frame clones, not every one. The sample contains 85,000 to 100,000 clones, more than 85% of which appear only once. The CDR3 totals 14 residues. Trimming took off 7 bases at V and 1 base at J, with 13 bases between the two ends. Per germline, CDR1 MNHEY and CDR2 SVGAGI. Study-wide points: Among the nonresponders, some also had low normalized T-cell clonal expansion. In the 0.1 to 3.0 mg/kg range, CD4+ and CD8+ blood T cells had expanded clonally by week 6.

Blood sampling took place at baseline, cycle 4 day 1, and cycle 7 day 1. About this clone itself: What it binds is unknown.

The sequence came from an adult with an advanced solid tumor such as melanoma, head and neck, liver or kidney cancer. Sequences were derived from CD4+ or CD8+ T cells sorted from blood, sampled in a trial of the OX40 agonist ivuxolimab. The gene calls are TRBV6-5 and TRBJ1-1; D may be TRBD1 (6 bases). The CDR3 reads CASIRGRGNTEAFF. The CDR3 DNA follows: TGTGCCAGCATCCGGGGGCGGGGGAACACTGAAGCTTTCTTT.